Here is one TCR beta chain with its context. Its specificity is unknown. The data stem from a study of blood T cells in healthy people across ages. Study-wide findings and caveats: Diversity of TCR beta correlated strongly with naive T cell percentage. Among T cells, TCR beta diversity per million cells dropped roughly linearly as age rose.

Samples had at least 6 million PBMCs isolated from them. Samples each yielded at least 5 micrograms of total RNA. CDR1 is DFQATT, CDR2 SNEGSKA, per germline (reference sequence). CDR3 length equals 13 residues. The V gene lost 3 bases and the J gene lost 5 bases, with 11 bases spanning the gap. Together with a sample-barcoded 5' primer, a J-beta primer mix was included in a second PCR lasting roughly 6 to 12 cycles. TCRdb reprocessed the 5' RACE reads via MiXCR and lists one record per CDR3 protein. The repertoire includes around 500,000 distinct CDR3 sequences, roughly 43% of them detected once, and just under 25% sits in the top ten.

The chain has TRBV20-1 and TRBJ2-1; TRBD2 might be the D (5 bases). The source is a man older than 75 in good health. Sequencing was carried out using blood. Written as DNA, the CDR3 is TGCAGTGCTAGGCCCGGGGTTGACAATGAGCAGTTCTTC. Translated: CSARPGVDNEQFF.